Shown below are 16 T cell receptor beta chains from a single sample sequenced in a study of blood T cell repertoires in COVID-19. Generated by immunoSEQ multiplex PCR, the TCRdb table keeps only in-frame clones and is missing some. The sample records 250,000 or so clones, approximately 88% being singletons. The sample consisted of PBMCs or T cells enriched from blood (not recorded which). The receptor set was obtained from a woman in her forties with acute COVID-19.

The V and J genes are TRBV6-5 and TRBJ2-5, with 11 bases fitting TRBD1. V was pared by 5 bases and J by 5 bases, with 4 bases of the junction left unmatched. The CDR3 is 14 amino acids. Germline V CDR1 and CDR2: MNHEY, SVGAGI. The CDR3 region is CASSPRDRGETQYF. The DNA for the CDR3 is TGTGCCAGCAGTCCCCGGGACAGGGGGGAGACCCAGTACTTC.

This clone has only a few counts. This CDR3 is also generated by other DNA sequences in the sample. The chain couples TRBV11-2 to TRBJ1-4, with D possibly being TRBD1 (6 bases). CDR1 is SGHAT and CDR2 is FQNNGV in the germline V gene. The CDR3 is 13 residues long. V shed 4 bases and J shed 8 bases, with 11 bases lying between them. This chain's CDR3 is CASSSRGGEKLFF. For the CDR3, the DNA is TGTGCCAGCAGCTCCAGGGGTGGCGAAAAACTGTTTTTT.

The genes are TRBV7-2 and TRBJ1-5; 8 positions match TRBD1. After removal of 2 bases from V and 4 bases from J, the junction contained 7 bases not matched to a gene. CDR3 length: 16 amino acids. CDR1 is SGHTA and CDR2 is FQGNSA in the germline V gene. The CDR3 sequence is CASSLSLGQANQPQHF. CDR3 nucleotide sequence: TGTGCCAGCAGCTTATCCCTGGGACAGGCTAATCAGCCCCAGCATTTT.

This clone was observed a handful of times. The V gene is TRBV29-1, the J gene TRBJ1-2, with D unresolved. V was pared by 3 bases and J by 7 bases, with 9 bases between. The CDR3 runs to 11 residues. CDR1 is SQVTM and CDR2 is ANQGSEA in the germline V gene. The chain's CDR3 is CSVEKATGYTF. The CDR3 DNA sequence: TGCAGCGTTGAGAAAGCGACTGGCTACACCTTC.

This clone has just one count. The chain is built from TRBV11-2 and TRBJ2-1; the D is unclear. Germline loops: CDR1 SGHAT, CDR2 FQNNGV. CDR3 size: 12 residues. The V end lost 5 bases, the J end lost 8 bases, and 10 bases lay between the germline ends. The CDR3: CASSPLRDEQFF. For the CDR3, the DNA is TGTGCCAGCAGCCCTCTCCGGGATGAGCAGTTCTTC.

The CDR3 loop is CASSLQGGYGYTF. In nucleotides, the CDR3 is TGTGCCAGCAGCTTACAGGGGGGTTATGGCTACACCTTC. V gene TRBV5-4 combines with J gene TRBJ1-2; TRBD1 agrees at 8 bases. Germline V lookup: CDR1 SGHNT, CDR2 YYREEE (reference sequence). V lost 2 bases and J lost 5; bases outside the gene matches: 2. The CDR3 is 13 amino acids.

The chain uses TRBV11-2 and TRBJ1-6; possibly TRBD1 for D (6 bases). Germline CDR1 reads SGHAT; CDR2 reads FQNNGV. This CDR3 is 15 amino acids long. Trimming removed 3 bases from V and 7 bases from J, with 13 bases in between. CDR3 DNA: TGTGCCAGCAGCTTGCGCCAAGGGGGAAATTCACCCCTCCACTTT. Protein: CASSLRQGGNSPLHF.

This rearrangement joins TRBV2 to TRBJ2-7; TRBD1 matches 8 bases. Germline V gives CDR1 SNHLY, CDR2 FYNNEI. CDR3 size: 14 residues. V shed 6 bases and J 6 bases; nucleotides not matched to a gene: 10. The CDR3 sequence: CASSILTGDGEQYF. The DNA of the CDR3 is TGTGCCAGCAGCATCTTGACAGGGGACGGCGAGCAGTACTTC. Variable domain in full (rest from reference TRBV2 and TRBJ2-7): EPEVTQTPSHQVTQMGQEVILRCVPISNHLYFYWYRQILGQKVEFLVSFYNNEISEKSEIFDDQFSVERPDGSNFTLKIRSTKLEDSAMYFCASSILTGDGEQYFGPGTRLTVT.

The V gene is TRBV28, the J gene TRBJ1-2; D unclear. The CDR3 loop spans 14 amino acids. Germline V gene sequence: CDR1 MDHEN, CDR2 SYDVKM. Between the trimmed V and J ends, which lost 7 bases and 4 bases, there was a span of 16 bases. Here the CDR3 DNA reads TGTGCCAGCACCGAATTGGGAGAGTCCTATGGCTACACCTTC. It yields the protein CASTELGESYGYTF.

This clone was found once. In DNA form, the CDR3 reads TGCAGCGTTGGGGGAGTGTTTGACAAGCAGTTCTTC. Protein sequence: CSVGGVFDKQFF. The chain carries TRBV29-1 and TRBJ2-1, with D possibly being TRBD2 (5 bases). The CDR3 is made up of 12 amino acids. Trimming shortened V by 4 bases and J by 11 bases, and 15 bases separated the two germline ends. Germline V gene data show CDR1 as SQVTM and CDR2 as ANQGSEA.

V is TRBV4-3 and J is TRBJ2-1; a possible D gene is TRBD2 (6 bases). Germline V gives CDR1 LGHNA, CDR2 YSLEER. The CDR3 is 14 residues long. V was shortened by 1 base and J by 8 bases, with 12 bases between the two germline ends. The CDR3 DNA sequence: TGCGCCAGCAGCCAAGTACGCGGGGCAGATGAGCAGTTCTTC. Translating it yields CASSQVRGADEQFF.

The gene calls are TRBV18 and TRBJ1-3; 8 nucleotides agree with TRBD1. V was clipped by 3 bases and J by 1 base; unmatched bases: 2. From germline, CDR1 is KGHSH and CDR2 LQKENI. CDR3 length: 15 amino acids. CDR3 DNA: TGTGCCAGCTCACCCCAGGGGGCGTCTGGAAACACCATATATTTT. Protein product: CASSPQGASGNTIYF.

The gene calls are TRBV3-1 (or the pseudogene TRBV3-2) and TRBJ1-1, with 7 bases aligning to TRBD1. V shed 3 bases, J shed 11 bases, and the junction held 6 bases outside the gene matches. Germline CDR1 reads LGHDT; CDR2 reads YNNKEL (reference sequence). This CDR3 contains 12 residues. The CDR3 sequence is CASSHQTGWAFF. The DNA of the CDR3 is TGTGCCAGCAGCCATCAGACAGGGTGGGCTTTCTTT.

V gene TRBV28 combines with J gene TRBJ2-5; D is undetermined. The V end was cut by 4 bases, the J end by 3 bases, with 3 bases between. Per germline, CDR1 MDHEN and CDR2 SYDVKM. This CDR3 is built from 11 residues. DNA for the CDR3: TGTGCCAGCAGTTCAGAAGAGACCCAGTACTTC. As protein: CASSSEETQYF.

This rearrangement joins TRBV7-9 to TRBJ2-1; possibly TRBD2 for D (5 bases). The CDR3 spans 12 residues. V gave up 4 bases and J gave up 8 bases, with 9 bases separating them. Germline V gives CDR1 SEHNR, CDR2 FQNEAQ (reference sequence). CDR3 in DNA: TGTGCCAGCAGCTGGACTCGGGATGAGCAGTTCTTC. The encoded protein is CASSWTRDEQFF.

The chain carries TRBV23-1 and TRBJ2-7; D is perhaps TRBD1 (6 bases). TRBV23-1 is assigned to the ORF class and has an uncertain function. The V end was cut by 8 bases, the J end by 5 bases, with 10 bases between. This CDR3 is built from 11 residues. In nucleotides, the CDR3 is TGCGCCAGCCTTAGACAGGACGAGCAGTACGTC. It yields the protein CASLRQDEQYV.